The rows below give T cell receptor beta chains drawn from one sample of a study of vaccination effects on CD4 cells after COVID-19. TCRdb's copy holds only in-frame clones and misses some; the assay was immunoSEQ multiplex PCR. This table holds tens of thousands of clones, approximately 81% found once. These receptors lack a known antigen. Material: CD4+ T cells from PBMCs cultured without peptide, obtained after COVID-19 vaccination. These receptor sequences come from a human donor who received a COVID-19 vaccine. The CDR3 runs from the conserved cysteine through the conserved F or W. Fields, in order: D gene, clone size, J gene, V gene, CDR3 protein, CDR3 DNA. D genes are given only for firm matches. Clone size is shown for a subset of rows, as once, few, many or a class of expanded clone.

>NA|NA|TRBJ2-6|TRBV7-9
CASSTGAPGANVLTF
TGTGCCAGCAGCACCGGGGCCCCTGGGGCCAACGTCCTGACTTTC
>NA|few|TRBJ2-7|TRBV7-3
CASSRYLAPQEQYF
TGTGCCAGCAGCCGATATTTGGCGCCCCAGGAGCAGTACTTC
>NA|NA|TRBJ1-3|TRBV28
CASGISGNTIYF
TGTGCCAGCGGTATCTCTGGAAACACCATATATTTT
>NA|NA|TRBJ1-6|TRBV6-5
CASSYSGDIYNSPLHF
TGTGCCAGCAGTTACTCAGGGGATATCTATAATTCACCCCTCCACTTT
>NA|NA|TRBJ2-2|TRBV7-2
CASSLEGTNTGELFF
TGTGCCAGCAGCTTAGAGGGGACCAACACCGGGGAGCTGTTTTTT
>NA|NA|TRBJ1-4|TRBV7-3
CASSPVAGSKLFF
TGTGCCAGCAGCCCGGTCGCGGGCTCGAAACTGTTTTTT
>NA|NA|TRBJ2-2|TRBV3-1/TRBV3-2
CASSAGRVGELFF
TGTGCCAGCAGCGCAGGTCGGGTCGGGGAGCTGTTTTTT
>NA|NA|TRBJ1-3|TRBV2
CASRGSSGNTIYF
TGTGCCAGCAGAGGATCCTCTGGAAACACCATATATTTT
>NA|NA|TRBJ2-1|TRBV20-1
CSASYNEQFF
TGCAGTGCTAGTTACAATGAGCAGTTCTTC
>NA|NA|TRBJ1-5|TRBV30
CAWREAGNQPQHF
TGTGCCTGGAGGGAAGCTGGCAATCAGCCCCAGCATTTT
>TRBD2|NA|TRBJ2-7|TRBV29-1
CSVRAGGRYQQYF
TGCAGCGTGCGAGCGGGAGGAAGGTATCAGCAGTACTTC
>TRBD2|NA|TRBJ2-7|TRBV7-2
CASSHGPLAGTDEQYF
TGTGCCAGCAGCCACGGGCCACTAGCGGGGACGGACGAGCAGTACTTC
>NA|few|TRBJ2-2|TRBV10-3
CAIRGTNTGELFF
TGTGCCATCAGGGGGACAAACACCGGGGAGCTGTTTTTT
>NA|NA|TRBJ2-1|TRBV4-1
CASRPTGSYNEQFF
TGCGCCAGCAGACCGACGGGCTCCTACAATGAGCAGTTCTTC
>NA|few|TRBJ1-2|TRBV27
CASSFSGKDGYTF
TGTGCCAGCAGTTTTTCAGGGAAGGATGGCTACACCTTC
>NA|NA|TRBJ1-5|TRBV10-3
CAISGYGSNQPQHF
TGTGCCATCAGTGGATACGGCTCCAATCAGCCCCAGCATTTT
>NA|NA|TRBJ2-3|TRBV3-1/TRBV3-2
CASSGVWGQDTQYF
TGTGCCAGCAGTGGAGTGTGGGGGCAAGATACGCAGTATTTT
>NA|few|TRBJ2-5|TRBV6-4
CASSVLPGETQYF
TGTGCCAGCAGTGTCCTCCCTGGGGAGACCCAGTACTTC